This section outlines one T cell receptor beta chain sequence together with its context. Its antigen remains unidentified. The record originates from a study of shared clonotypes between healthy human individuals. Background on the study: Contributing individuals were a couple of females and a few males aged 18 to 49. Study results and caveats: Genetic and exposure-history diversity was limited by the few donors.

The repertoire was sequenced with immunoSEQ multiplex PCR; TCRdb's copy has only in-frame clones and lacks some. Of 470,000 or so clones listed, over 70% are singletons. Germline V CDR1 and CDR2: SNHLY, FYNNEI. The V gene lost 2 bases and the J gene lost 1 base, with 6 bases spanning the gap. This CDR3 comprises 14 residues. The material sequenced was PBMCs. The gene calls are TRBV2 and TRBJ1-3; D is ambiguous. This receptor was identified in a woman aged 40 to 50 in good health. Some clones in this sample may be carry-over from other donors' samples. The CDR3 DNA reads TGTGCCAGCAGTGAATGGGGTTCTGGAAACACCATATATTTT. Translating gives CASSEWGSGNTIYF.